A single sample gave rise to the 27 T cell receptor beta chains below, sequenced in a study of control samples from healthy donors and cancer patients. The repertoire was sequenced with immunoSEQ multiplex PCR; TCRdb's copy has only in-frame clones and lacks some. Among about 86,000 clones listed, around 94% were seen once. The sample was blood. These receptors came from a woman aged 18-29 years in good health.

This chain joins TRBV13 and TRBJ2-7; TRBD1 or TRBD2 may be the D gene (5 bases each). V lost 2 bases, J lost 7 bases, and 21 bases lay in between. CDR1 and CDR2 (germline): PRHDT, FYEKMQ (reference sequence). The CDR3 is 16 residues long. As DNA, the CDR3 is TGTGCCAGCAGCTTAAGGCCGGGCAGGGAGCTTATAGAGCAGTACTTC. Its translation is CASSLRPGRELIEQYF.

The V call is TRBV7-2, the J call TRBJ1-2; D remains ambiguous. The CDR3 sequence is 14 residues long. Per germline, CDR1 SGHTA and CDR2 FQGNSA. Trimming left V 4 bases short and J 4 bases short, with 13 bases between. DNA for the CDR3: TGTGCCAGCAGCTCCACCCCCGGGTCCTATGGCTACACCTTC. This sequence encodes CASSSTPGSYGYTF.

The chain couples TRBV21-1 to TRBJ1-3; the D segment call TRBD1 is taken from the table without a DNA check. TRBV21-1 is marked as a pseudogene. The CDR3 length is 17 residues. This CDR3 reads CASSKVNGGGFGNTIYF. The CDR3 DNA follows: TGTGCCAGCAGCAAAGTTAATGGAGGGGGCTTTGGAAACACCATATATTTT.

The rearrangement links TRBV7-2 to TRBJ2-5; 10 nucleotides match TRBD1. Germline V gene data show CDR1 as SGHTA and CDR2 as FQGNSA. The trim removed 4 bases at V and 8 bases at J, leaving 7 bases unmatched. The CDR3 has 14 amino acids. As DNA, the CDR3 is TGTGCCAGCAGCTCTGACAGGGGGCTTGAAACCCAGTACTTC. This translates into CASSSDRGLETQYF.

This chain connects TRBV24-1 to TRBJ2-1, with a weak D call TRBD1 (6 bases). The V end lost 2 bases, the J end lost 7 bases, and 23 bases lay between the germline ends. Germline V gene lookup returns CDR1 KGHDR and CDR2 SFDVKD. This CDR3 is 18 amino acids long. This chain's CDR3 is CATSDSHPGDPWGNEQFF. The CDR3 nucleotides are TGTGCCACCAGTGATTCTCATCCAGGGGACCCTTGGGGGAATGAGCAGTTCTTC.

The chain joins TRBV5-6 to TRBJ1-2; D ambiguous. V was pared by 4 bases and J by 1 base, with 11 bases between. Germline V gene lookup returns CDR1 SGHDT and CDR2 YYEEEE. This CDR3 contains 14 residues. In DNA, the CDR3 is TGTGCCAGCAGCGGTAGTGGGAGTAACTATGGCTACACCTTC. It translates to CASSGSGSNYGYTF.

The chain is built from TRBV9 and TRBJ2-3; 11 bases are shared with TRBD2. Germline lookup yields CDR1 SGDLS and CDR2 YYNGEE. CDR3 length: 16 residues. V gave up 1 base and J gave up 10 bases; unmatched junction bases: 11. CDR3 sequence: CASSVTPGLAAYAQYF. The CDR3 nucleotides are TGTGCCAGCAGCGTAACTCCGGGACTAGCGGCCTACGCGCAGTATTTT.

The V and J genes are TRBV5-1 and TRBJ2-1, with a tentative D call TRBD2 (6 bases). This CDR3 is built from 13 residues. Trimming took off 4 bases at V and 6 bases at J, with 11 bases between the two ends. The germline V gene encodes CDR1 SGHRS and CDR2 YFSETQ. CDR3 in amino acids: CASSVGLVNEQFF. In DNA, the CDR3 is TGCGCCAGCAGCGTGGGACTCGTCAATGAGCAGTTCTTC.

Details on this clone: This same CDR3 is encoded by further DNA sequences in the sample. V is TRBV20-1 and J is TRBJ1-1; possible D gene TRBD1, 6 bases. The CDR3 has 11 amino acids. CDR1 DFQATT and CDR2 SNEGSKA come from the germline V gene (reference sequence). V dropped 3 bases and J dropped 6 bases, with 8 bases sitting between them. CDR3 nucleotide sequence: TGCAGTGCTAGCAGGGGCGCTGAAGCTTTCTTT. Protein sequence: CSASRGAEAFF.

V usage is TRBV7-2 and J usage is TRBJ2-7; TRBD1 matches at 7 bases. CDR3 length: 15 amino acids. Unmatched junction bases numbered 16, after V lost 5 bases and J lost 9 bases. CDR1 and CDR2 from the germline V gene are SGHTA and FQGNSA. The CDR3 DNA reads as TGTGCCAGCAGCGTCTCGGGACAGCAGTACGAGCGGCAGTACTTC. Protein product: CASSVSGQQYERQYF.

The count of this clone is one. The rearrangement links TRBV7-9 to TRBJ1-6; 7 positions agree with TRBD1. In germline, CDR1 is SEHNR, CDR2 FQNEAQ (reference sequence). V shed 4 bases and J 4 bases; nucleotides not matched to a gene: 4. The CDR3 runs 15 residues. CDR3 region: CASSSGTAYNSPLHF. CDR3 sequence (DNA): TGTGCCAGCAGCTCCGGGACAGCATATAATTCACCCCTCCACTTT. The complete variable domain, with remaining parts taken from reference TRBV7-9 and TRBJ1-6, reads DTGVSQNPRHKITKRGQNVTFRCDPISEHNRLYWYRQTLGQGPEFLTYFQNEAQLEKSRLLSDRFSAERPKGSFSTLEIQRTEQGDSAMYLCASSSGTAYNSPLHFGNGTRLTVT.

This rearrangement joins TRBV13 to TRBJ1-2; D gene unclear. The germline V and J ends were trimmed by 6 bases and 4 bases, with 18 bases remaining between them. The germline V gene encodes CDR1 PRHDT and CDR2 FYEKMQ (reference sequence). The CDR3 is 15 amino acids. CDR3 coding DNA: TGTGCCAGCAGTCTAGACTCTTCCCCTTTCTATGGCTACACCTTC. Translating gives CASSLDSSPFYGYTF.

The CDR3 sequence: CATGTDTGANVLTF. The CDR3, as DNA: TGTGCCACCGGAACAGACACTGGGGCCAACGTCCTGACTTTC. The genes are TRBV24-1 and TRBJ2-6; no clear D. V shed 9 bases and J shed 2 bases, with 10 bases lying between them. The length of the CDR3 is 14 residues. Germline CDR1 reads KGHDR; CDR2 reads SFDVKD.

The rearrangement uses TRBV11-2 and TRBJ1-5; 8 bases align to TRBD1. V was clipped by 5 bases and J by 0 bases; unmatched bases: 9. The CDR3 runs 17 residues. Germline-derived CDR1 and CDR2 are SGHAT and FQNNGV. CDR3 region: CASSLYGTGSSNQPQHF. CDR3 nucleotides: TGTGCCAGCAGCCTATACGGGACAGGTAGTAGCAATCAGCCCCAGCATTTT.

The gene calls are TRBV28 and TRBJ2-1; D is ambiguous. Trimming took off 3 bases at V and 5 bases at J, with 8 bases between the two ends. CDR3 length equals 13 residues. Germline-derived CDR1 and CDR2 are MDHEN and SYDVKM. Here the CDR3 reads CASSFTQNNEQFF. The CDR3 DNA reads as TGTGCCAGCAGTTTTACCCAAAACAATGAGCAGTTCTTC.

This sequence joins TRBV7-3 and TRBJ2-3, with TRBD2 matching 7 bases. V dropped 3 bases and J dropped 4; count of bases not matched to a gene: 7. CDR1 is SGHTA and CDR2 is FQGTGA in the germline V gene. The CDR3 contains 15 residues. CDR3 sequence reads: CASSFGDAGADTQYF. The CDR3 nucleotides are TGTGCCAGCAGCTTTGGGGATGCGGGAGCAGATACGCAGTATTTT. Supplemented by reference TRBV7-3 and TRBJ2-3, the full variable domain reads GAGVSQTPSNKVTEKGKYVELRCDPISGHTALYWYRQSLGQGPEFLIYFQGTGAADDSGLPNDRFFAVRPEGSVSTLKIQRTERGDSAVYLCASSFGDAGADTQYFGPGTRLTVL.

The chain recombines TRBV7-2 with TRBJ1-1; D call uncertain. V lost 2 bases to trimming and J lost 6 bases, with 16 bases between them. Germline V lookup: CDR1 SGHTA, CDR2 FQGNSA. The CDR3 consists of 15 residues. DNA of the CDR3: TGTGCCAGCAGCTTAAGTGGAAGCCTGGTCTCTGAAGCTTTCTTT. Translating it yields CASSLSGSLVSEAFF.

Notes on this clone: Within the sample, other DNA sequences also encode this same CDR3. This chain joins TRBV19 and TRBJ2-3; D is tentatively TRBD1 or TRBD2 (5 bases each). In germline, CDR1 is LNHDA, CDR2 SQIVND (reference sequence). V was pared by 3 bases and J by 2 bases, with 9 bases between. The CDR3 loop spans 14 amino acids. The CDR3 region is CASSIYGATDTQYF. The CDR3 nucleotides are TGTGCCAGTAGTATCTACGGGGCCACAGATACGCAGTATTTT.

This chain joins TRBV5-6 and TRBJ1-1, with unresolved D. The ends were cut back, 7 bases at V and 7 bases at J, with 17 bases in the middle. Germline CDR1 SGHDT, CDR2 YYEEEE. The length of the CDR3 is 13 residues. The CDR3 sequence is CASAPGVANEAFF. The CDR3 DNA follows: TGTGCCAGCGCCCCTGGGGTGGCGAATGAAGCTTTCTTT.

CDR3 sequence (DNA): TGCAGCGTTCTGAAGCTGATGAACACTGAAGCTTTCTTT. Translating it yields CSVLKLMNTEAFF. This sequence joins TRBV29-1 and TRBJ1-1; D remains unclear. V was trimmed by 5 bases and J by 0 bases, leaving 10 bases between them. The germline V gene encodes CDR1 SQVTM and CDR2 ANQGSEA. The CDR3 spans 13 residues.

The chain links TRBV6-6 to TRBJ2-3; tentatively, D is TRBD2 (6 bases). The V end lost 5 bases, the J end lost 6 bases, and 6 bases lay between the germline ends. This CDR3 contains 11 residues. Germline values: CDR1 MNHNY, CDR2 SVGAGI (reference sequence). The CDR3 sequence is CASSREDTQYF. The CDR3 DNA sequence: TGTGCCAGCAGTCGGGAGGATACGCAGTATTTT.

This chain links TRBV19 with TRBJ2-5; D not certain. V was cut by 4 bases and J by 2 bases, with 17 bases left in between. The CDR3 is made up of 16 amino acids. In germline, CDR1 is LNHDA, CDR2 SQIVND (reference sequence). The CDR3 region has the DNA TGTGCCAGTAGTACCCTGCTAGAAGGTTCGCAAGAGACCCAGTACTTC. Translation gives CASSTLLEGSQETQYF.

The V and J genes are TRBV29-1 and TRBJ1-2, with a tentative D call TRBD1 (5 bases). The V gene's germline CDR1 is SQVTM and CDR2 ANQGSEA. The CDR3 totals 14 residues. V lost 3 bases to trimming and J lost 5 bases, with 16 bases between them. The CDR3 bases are TGCAGCGTTGATAGGACACCGGGGGTTTATGGCTACACCTTC. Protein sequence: CSVDRTPGVYGYTF.

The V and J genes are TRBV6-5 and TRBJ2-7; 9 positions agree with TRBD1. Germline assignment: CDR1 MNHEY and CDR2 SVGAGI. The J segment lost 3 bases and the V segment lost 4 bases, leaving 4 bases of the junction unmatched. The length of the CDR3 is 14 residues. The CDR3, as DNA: TGTGCCAGCAGTTCCGGGACAGGGCTCTACGAGCAGTACTTC. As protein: CASSSGTGLYEQYF.

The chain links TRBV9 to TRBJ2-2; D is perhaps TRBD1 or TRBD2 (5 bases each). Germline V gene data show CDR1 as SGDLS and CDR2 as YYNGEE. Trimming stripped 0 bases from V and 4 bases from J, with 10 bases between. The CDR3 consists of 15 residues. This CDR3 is CASSVAFGGTGELFF. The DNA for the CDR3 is TGTGCCAGCAGCGTAGCTTTTGGGGGCACCGGGGAGCTGTTTTTT.

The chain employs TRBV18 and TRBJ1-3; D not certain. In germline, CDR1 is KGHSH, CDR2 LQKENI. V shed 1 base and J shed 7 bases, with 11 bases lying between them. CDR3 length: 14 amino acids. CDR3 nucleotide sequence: TGTGCCAGCTCACCACAAAGCCCGCGGAACACCATATATTTT. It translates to CASSPQSPRNTIYF.

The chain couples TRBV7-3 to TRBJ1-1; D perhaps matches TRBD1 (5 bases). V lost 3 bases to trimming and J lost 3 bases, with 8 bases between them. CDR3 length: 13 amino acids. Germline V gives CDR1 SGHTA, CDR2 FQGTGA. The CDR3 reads CASSLRQYTEAFF. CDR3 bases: TGTGCCAGCAGCTTGCGACAGTACACTGAAGCTTTCTTT.